This T cell receptor (beta chain) was documented in a study of technical replicates of blood from a few donors. The table came from immunoSEQ multiplex PCR; TCRdb's copy has only in-frame clones and leaves some out. The table shows more than 90,000 clones, with nearly 96% occurring only once. The germline V gene encodes CDR1 GTSNPN and CDR2 SVGIG (reference sequence). The V gene lost 7 bases and the J gene lost 3 bases, with 15 bases spanning the gap. This CDR3 is 13 amino acids long. The TCR sequence derives from a human donor in good health. The J gene is TRBJ1-2, the V gene TRBV30, with D unclear. What was sequenced was T cells isolated from PBMCs. The CDR3 is CALNRMEYYGYTF. In DNA, the CDR3 is TGTGCCTTAAACCGTATGGAGTACTATGGCTACACCTTC.